This paragraph reports one TCR beta chain. Its matching antigen is unknown. V dropped 3 bases and J dropped 3 bases, with 9 bases sitting between them. The V gene's germline CDR1 is SGHVS and CDR2 FNYEAQ. The CDR3 runs to 13 residues. The data stem from a study of cytomegalovirus exposure and HLA in healthy donors. Overall study results and limits: Both high specificity and high sensitivity reportedly marked the classifier's diagnosis of cytomegalovirus status.

Libraries were prepared by immunoSEQ multiplex PCR; TCRdb keeps only in-frame clonotypes and omits some of them. The sample lists some 44,000 clones; 90% to 95% were seen once. Sequenced sample: PBMCs. This chain uses TRBV7-6 with TRBJ2-7; D possibly corresponds to TRBD1 (6 bases). The clonotype originates from a man younger than 30 in good health and CMV-seronegative. CDR3 region: CASSFQQGYEQYF. Here the CDR3 DNA reads TGTGCCAGCAGCTTCCAACAGGGCTACGAGCAGTACTTC.